Below are 29 T cell receptor beta chains sequenced from a single sample in a study of CD8+ T cells in alopecia areata. Noted treatment: oral pan-JAK inhibitor, 5-10 mg twice daily. The sequencing template was cDNA reverse transcribed from extracted RNA. The assay was immunoSEQ multiplex PCR, and TCRdb's table has in-frame clones only and misses some. Among about 140,000 clones, 70% to 90% were seen once, and the ten largest hold 13%. Sequencing used CD8+ T cells sorted from blood, obtained at week 4, from a patient treated with tofacitinib. These receptors all stem from a human donor with alopecia areata.

CDR3 protein: CASSLRHEWRPDTQYF. The CDR3 nucleotides read TGTGCCAGCAGCTTGAGGCACGAGTGGAGGCCAGATACGCAGTATTTT. The V and J genes are TRBV5-6 and TRBJ2-3, with a tentative D call TRBD2 (5 bases). V lost 1 base to trimming and J lost 4 bases, with 16 bases between them. CDR3 length equals 16 residues. Per the germline V gene, CDR1 is SGHDT and CDR2 is YYEEEE.

The V gene is TRBV29-1, the J gene TRBJ2-7, with 7 bases identical to TRBD1. Per the germline V gene, CDR1 is SQVTM and CDR2 is ANQGSEA. The CDR3 is made up of 13 amino acids. V shed 4 bases and J 3 bases; nucleotides not matched to a gene: 6. CDR3 amino acids: CSVVTGPRYEQYF. CDR3 DNA sequence: TGCAGCGTTGTGACAGGGCCCCGCTACGAGCAGTACTTC.

This clone has a handful of counts. This sequence joins TRBV7-6 and TRBJ2-7; D is uncertain. This CDR3 has 12 amino acids. Germline V CDR1 and CDR2: SGHVS, FNYEAQ. Trimming took 3 bases from V and 5 from J, leaving 8 bases between them. In DNA form, the CDR3 reads TGTGCCAGCAGCTTTCCCAATGACGAGCAGTACTTC. The encoded protein is CASSFPNDEQYF.

This chain connects TRBV7-9 to TRBJ2-3; TRBD1 aligns across 8 bases. J was trimmed by 1 base and V by 5 bases; bases with no gene match: 5. Germline lookup yields CDR1 SEHNR and CDR2 FQNEAQ (reference sequence). The CDR3 sequence is 15 residues long. The CDR3 loop reads CASSPWTGRTDTQYF. Written as DNA, the CDR3 is TGTGCCAGCAGCCCATGGACAGGGCGCACAGATACGCAGTATTTT.

This chain joins TRBV7-9 and TRBJ1-2, with D unclear. The V gene lost 5 bases and the J gene lost 0 bases, with 16 bases spanning the gap. This CDR3 is 16 amino acids long. Per germline, CDR1 SEHNR and CDR2 FQNEAQ (reference sequence). The CDR3 coding sequence is TGTGCCAGCAGCCAAAGCACTGGAGACCCTAACTATGGCTACACCTTC. Protein sequence: CASSQSTGDPNYGYTF.

This clone was found many times. V and J are TRBV29-1 and TRBJ2-7; 7 bases align to TRBD1. Germline CDR1 reads SQVTM; CDR2 reads ANQGSEA. V lost 2 bases, J lost 8 bases, and 12 bases stayed unmatched. This CDR3 contains 14 residues. CDR3 in amino acids: CSVENPGQAGKQYF. CDR3 bases: TGCAGCGTTGAAAATCCCGGACAGGCCGGGAAGCAGTACTTC.

The rearrangement joins TRBV10-2 to TRBJ2-2, with D perhaps matching TRBD2 (7 bases). Between the trimmed V and J ends, which lost 6 bases and 5 bases, there was a span of 22 bases. This CDR3 contains 17 residues. The germline V gene has CDR1 WSHSY and CDR2 SAAADI. The CDR3 bases are TGCGCCAGCAGCGACCCGCGGGGGCCCACATCTACCGGGGAGCTGTTTTTT. It translates to CASSDPRGPTSTGELFF.

The CDR3: CASSFQGLMGEQYF. As DNA, the CDR3 is TGTGCCAGCAGCTTTCAGGGTTTAATGGGCGAGCAGTACTTC. The chain combines TRBV7-9 with TRBJ2-7; tentative D call: TRBD1 (5 bases). The ends were cut back, 3 bases at V and 6 bases at J, with 15 bases in the middle. The CDR3 contains 14 residues. Germline lookup yields CDR1 SEHNR and CDR2 FQNEAQ (reference sequence).

The chain has TRBV11-2 and TRBJ2-1; 12 bases agree with TRBD2. CDR1 is SGHAT and CDR2 is FQNNGV in the germline V gene. The V gene end was trimmed by 5 bases and the J gene end by 4 bases; junction bases not matched to a gene: 6. This CDR3 is 16 amino acids long. In DNA form, the CDR3 reads TGTGCCAGCAGCCCGGGACTAGCGGGCGATTACAATGAGCAGTTCTTC. Encoded protein: CASSPGLAGDYNEQFF.

This sequence joins TRBV29-1 and TRBJ2-7; 9 bases line up with TRBD1. CDR3 length equals 14 residues. The ends lost 2 bases at V and 3 bases at J; junction bases unmatched: 5. CDR1 SQVTM and CDR2 ANQGSEA come from the germline V gene. The CDR3 sequence: CSVEIGTGIYEQYF. In nucleotides, the CDR3 is TGCAGCGTTGAAATTGGGACAGGGATCTACGAGCAGTACTTC.

This chain connects TRBV29-1 to TRBJ1-2; D is perhaps TRBD1 (6 bases). This CDR3 has 14 residues. Trimming took 6 bases from V and 0 from J, leaving 14 bases between them. From germline, CDR1 is SQVTM and CDR2 ANQGSEA. The CDR3 DNA is TGCAGCGTGGGGCCCGACAGGACTAACTATGGCTACACCTTC. As protein: CSVGPDRTNYGYTF.

V and J are TRBV25-1 and TRBJ1-4; no clear D gene. Germline loops: CDR1 MGHDK, CDR2 SYGVNS. There are 14 residues in the CDR3. The V end lost 1 base, the J end lost 6 bases, and 9 bases lay between the germline ends. DNA of the CDR3: TGTGCCAGCAGTGAATTGGGAACGGATGAAAAACTGTTTTTT. Translation gives CASSELGTDEKLFF.

This chain uses TRBV27 with TRBJ1-6; 7 bases line up with TRBD1. The CDR3 totals 18 residues. Germline CDR1 is MNHEY and CDR2 is SMNVEV (reference sequence). J was trimmed by 0 bases and V by 2 bases; bases with no gene match: 7. CDR3 DNA sequence: TGTGCCAGCAGTTTACTGACAGGGATCAACTCCTATAATTCACCCCTCCACTTT. This gives the protein CASSLLTGINSYNSPLHF.

The chain has TRBV4-1 and TRBJ2-4; 7 bases agree with TRBD1. J lost 8 bases, V lost 1 base, and 5 bases had no gene match. The CDR3 runs to 14 residues. Germline CDR1 and CDR2: MGHRA and YSYEKL. The CDR3 bases are TGCGCCAGCAGCCAAGTAGGGGGCGAGGACATTCAGTACTTC. The encoded protein is CASSQVGGEDIQYF.

The rearrangement joins TRBV29-1 to TRBJ2-1, with TRBD2 matching 13 bases. V was pared by 7 bases and J by 4 bases, with 7 bases of the junction left unmatched. CDR1 and CDR2 (germline): SQVTM, ANQGSEA. This CDR3 has 15 residues. CDR3 sequence reads: CSARLAGGRYNEQFF. CDR3 DNA sequence: TGCAGCGCCCGACTAGCGGGAGGCCGATACAATGAGCAGTTCTTC.

This rearrangement joins TRBV30 to TRBJ2-7; 7 nucleotides match TRBD1. V lost 5 bases, J lost 5 bases, and 12 bases stayed unmatched. This CDR3 is built from 14 residues. The germline CDR1 and CDR2 sequences are GTSNPN and SVGIG (reference sequence). CDR3: CAWGPPGQLNEQYF. CDR3 sequence (DNA): TGTGCCTGGGGTCCTCCGGGACAGTTGAACGAGCAGTACTTC.

V is TRBV15 and J is TRBJ2-1; D unresolved. This CDR3 is built from 13 residues. Germline V gene sequence: CDR1 LNHNV, CDR2 YYDKDF (reference sequence). Trimming pared 1 base from V and 4 bases from J, leaving 5 bases between. This CDR3 is CATSRAQYNEQFF. The CDR3 nucleotides are TGTGCCACCAGCAGAGCCCAGTACAATGAGCAGTTCTTC.

The chain combines TRBV30 with TRBJ2-2; 10 bases match TRBD2. The CDR3 has 15 residues. In germline, CDR1 is GTSNPN, CDR2 SVGIG (reference sequence). V lost 1 base and J lost 7; bases outside the gene matches: 6. This chain's CDR3 is CAWSALAGDGGELFF. The CDR3 DNA follows: TGTGCCTGGAGTGCCCTAGCGGGAGACGGCGGGGAGCTGTTTTTT.

This rearrangement joins TRBV29-1 to TRBJ2-7; tentative D call: TRBD1 (5 bases). Trimming took off 5 bases at V and 4 bases at J, with 12 bases between the two ends. Germline V gene sequence: CDR1 SQVTM, CDR2 ANQGSEA. The CDR3 consists of 12 residues. The DNA for the CDR3 is TGCAGCGTTAGGCAGGGCGTATACGAGCAGTACTTC. Translation gives CSVRQGVYEQYF.

This sequence joins TRBV4-1 and TRBJ2-7; 7 bases map to TRBD2. After removal of 3 bases from V and 3 bases from J, the junction contained 2 bases not matched to a gene. This CDR3 is built from 13 residues. Looked up from germline, CDR1 is MGHRA and CDR2 is YSYEKL. The CDR3 nucleotides read TGCGCCAGCAGCCAGTGGACTAGCTACGAGCAGTACTTC. It translates to CASSQWTSYEQYF.

The V call is TRBV16, the J call TRBJ1-6; no clear D gene. CDR1 KGHSY and CDR2 FQNENV come from the germline V gene. With 4 bases removed from V and 5 bases from J, the gap between germline ends came to 12 bases. The CDR3 is made up of 15 amino acids. The DNA of the CDR3 is TGTGCCAGCAGCCCCTACATCGAGAATAATTCACCCCTCCACTTT. Protein: CASSPYIENNSPLHF.

The genes are TRBV7-8 and TRBJ2-5, with no clear D. The germline V gene has CDR1 SGHVS and CDR2 FQNEAQ. V lost 2 bases to trimming and J lost 3 bases, with 7 bases between them. There are 13 residues in the CDR3. The CDR3 DNA follows: TGTGCCAGCAGCTTATACTCAGAAGAGACCCAGTACTTC. Translation: CASSLYSEETQYF.

V gene TRBV14 combines with J gene TRBJ1-4; D remains ambiguous. V was shortened by 1 base and J by 13 bases, with 13 bases between the two germline ends. The CDR3 sequence is 13 residues long. Germline values: CDR1 SGHDN, CDR2 FVKESK. CDR3 nucleotides: TGTGCCAGCAGCCAAGTCAACGCTAATAGACTGTTTTTT. As protein: CASSQVNANRLFF.

The chain is built from TRBV30 and TRBJ1-1; no clear D. Looked up from germline, CDR1 is GTSNPN and CDR2 is SVGIG (reference sequence). The ends were cut back, 1 base at V and 5 bases at J, with 5 bases in the middle. This CDR3 is 11 amino acids long. CDR3: CAWSEVTEAFF. The CDR3 bases are TGTGCCTGGAGTGAGGTGACTGAAGCTTTCTTT. Variable domain in full (rest from reference TRBV30 and TRBJ1-1): SQTIHQWPATLVQPVGSPLSLECTVEGTSNPNLYWYRQAAGRGLQLLFYSVGIGQISSEVPQNLSASRPQDRQFILSSKKLLLSDSGFYLCAWSEVTEAFFGQGTRLTVV.

In DNA, the CDR3 is TGTGCCAGCAGCCTGATAGCGGGGGGAGAGACCCAGTACTTC. It codes for CASSLIAGGETQYF. The J gene is TRBJ2-5, the V gene TRBV7-2; TRBD2 matches 10 bases. V gave up 5 bases and J gave up 4 bases; unmatched junction bases: 4. The CDR3 is 14 amino acids. Germline values: CDR1 SGHTA, CDR2 FQGNSA. The variable domain in full, with the rest retrieved from reference TRBV7-2 and TRBJ2-5, is GAGVSQSPSNKVTEKGKDVELRCDPISGHTALYWYRQSLGQGLEFLIYFQGNSAPDKSGLPSDRFSAERTGGSVSTLTIQRTQQEDSAVYLCASSLIAGGETQYFGPGTRLLVL.

The chain links TRBV7-9 to TRBJ2-7, with no clear D. The V end lost 5 bases, the J end lost 7 bases, and 21 bases lay between the germline ends. The CDR3 covers 15 residues. Looked up from germline, CDR1 is SEHNR and CDR2 is FQNEAQ (reference sequence). CDR3 nucleotides: TGTGCCAGCAGCGCTAATCCCGGACGGGCCGGAGAGCAGTACTTC. It specifies CASSANPGRAGEQYF.

The V gene is TRBV6-6, the J gene TRBJ1-3; 8 bases match TRBD1. There are 15 residues in the CDR3. The V gene end was trimmed by 6 bases and the J gene end by 3 bases; junction bases not matched to a gene: 7. The germline V gene has CDR1 MNHNY and CDR2 SVGAGI (reference sequence). The CDR3 region has the DNA TGTGCCAGCAGCGACCACAGGGGGGGTGGAAACACCATATATTTT. This codes for CASSDHRGGGNTIYF.

The V gene is TRBV30, the J gene TRBJ2-1; 11 bases map to TRBD1. Germline CDR1 GTSNPN, CDR2 SVGIG (reference sequence). Trimming at V came to 7 bases and at J to 7 bases, leaving 9 bases not matched to a gene. The CDR3 length is 14 residues. The CDR3, as DNA: TGTGCCTTGACGGACAGGGGGCGTTTGAATGAGCAGTTCTTC. As protein: CALTDRGRLNEQFF.

The J gene is TRBJ1-6, the V gene TRBV5-1; 8 bases align to TRBD1. The germline CDR1 and CDR2 sequences are SGHRS and YFSETQ. The CDR3 is 18 residues long. J gave up 0 bases and V 2 bases, and 7 bases lay outside the gene matches. CDR3 sequence: CASSFREQGASYNSPLHF. Written as DNA, the CDR3 is TGCGCCAGCAGCTTCCGCGAGCAGGGGGCCTCCTATAATTCACCCCTCCACTTT.